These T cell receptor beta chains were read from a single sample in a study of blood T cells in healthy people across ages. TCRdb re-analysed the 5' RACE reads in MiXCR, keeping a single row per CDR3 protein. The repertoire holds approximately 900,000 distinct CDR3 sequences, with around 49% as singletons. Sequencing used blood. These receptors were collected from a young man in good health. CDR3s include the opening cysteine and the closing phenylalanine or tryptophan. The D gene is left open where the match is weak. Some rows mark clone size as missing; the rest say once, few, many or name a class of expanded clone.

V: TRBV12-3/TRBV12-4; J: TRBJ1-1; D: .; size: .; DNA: TGTGCCGGCAAGATGAACACTGAAGCTTTCTTT; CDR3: CAGKMNTEAFF
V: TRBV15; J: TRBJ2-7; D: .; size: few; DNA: TGTGCCACCAGCAGAGATGCTGCACGCGAGCAGTACTTC; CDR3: CATSRDAAREQYF
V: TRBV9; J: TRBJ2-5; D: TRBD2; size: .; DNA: TGTGCCAGCAGTTTCTTCCTAGCGGGGGGACGAGAGACCCAGTACTTC; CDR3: CASSFFLAGGRETQYF
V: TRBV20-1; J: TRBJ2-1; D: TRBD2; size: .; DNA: TGCAGTGCTAGTTTCGGGGGGAATGAGCAGTTCTTC; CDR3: CSASFGGNEQFF
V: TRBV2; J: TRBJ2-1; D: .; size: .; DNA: TGTGCCAGCCGAAACCAGGGGCACTACGAGCAGTTCTTC; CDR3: CASRNQGHYEQFF
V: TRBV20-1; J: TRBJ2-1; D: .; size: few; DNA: TGCAGTGCTACCCCTGTAGACAGGATTAATTACAATGAGCAGTTCTTC; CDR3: CSATPVDRINYNEQFF
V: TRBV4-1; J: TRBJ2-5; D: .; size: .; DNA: TGCGCCAGCAGCCGGAACCTAGGCCAGCAGACCCAGTACTTC; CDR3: CASSRNLGQQTQYF
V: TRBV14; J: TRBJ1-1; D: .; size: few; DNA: TGTGCCAGCAGCCAACCGCGGGGTTTGAACACTGAAGCTTTCTTT; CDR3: CASSQPRGLNTEAFF
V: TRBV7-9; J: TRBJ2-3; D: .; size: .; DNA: TGTGCCAGCACCCTGGATACTAACACAGATACGCAGTATTTT; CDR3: CASTLDTNTDTQYF
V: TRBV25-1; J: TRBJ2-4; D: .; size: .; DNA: TGTGCCAGCAGTGAATATTCGGGCGAAGCCAAAAACATTCAGTACTTC; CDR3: CASSEYSGEAKNIQYF
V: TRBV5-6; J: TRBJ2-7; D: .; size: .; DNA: TGTGCCAGCAGCGCTGGACGCGAGCAGTACTTC; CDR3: CASSAGREQYF
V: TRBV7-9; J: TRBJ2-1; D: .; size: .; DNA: TGTGCCAGCAGCTTGGGCTCCCTGTGGTTCTTC; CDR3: CASSLGSLWFF
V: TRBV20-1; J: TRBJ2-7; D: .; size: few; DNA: TGCAGTGCTAGAGACTACACGCAGGGGATTCCCTACGAGCAGTACTTC; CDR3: CSARDYTQGIPYEQYF
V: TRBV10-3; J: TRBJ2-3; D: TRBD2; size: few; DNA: TGTGCCATCAGTATCGGACTAGCGGGGGCCACGCAGTATTTT; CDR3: CAISIGLAGATQYF
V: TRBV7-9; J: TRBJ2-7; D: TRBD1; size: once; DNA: TGTGCCAGCAGCTCGAGTCAGCACTGGACAGGACGCAACTCCTACGAGCAGTACTTC; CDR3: CASSSSQHWTGRNSYEQYF
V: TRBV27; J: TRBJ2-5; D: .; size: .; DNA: TGTGCCAGCAGTTTCACAGGAGTACTCCAAGAGACCCAGTACTTC; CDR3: CASSFTGVLQETQYF
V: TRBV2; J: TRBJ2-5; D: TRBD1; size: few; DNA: TGTGCCAGCACCGCCCAGGGGGTCAGGGAGACCCAGTACTTC; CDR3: CASTAQGVRETQYF
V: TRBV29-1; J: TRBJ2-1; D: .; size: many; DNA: TGCAGCGCTGGGGGGAACAGGGGTCATAATGAGCAGTTCTTC; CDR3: CSAGGNRGHNEQFF
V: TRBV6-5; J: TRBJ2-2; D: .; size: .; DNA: TGTGCCAGCAGCCATACTTTTGCCCTGACGACCGGGGAGCTGTTTTTT; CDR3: CASSHTFALTTGELFF
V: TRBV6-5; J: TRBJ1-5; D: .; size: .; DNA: TGTGCCAGCAGTTACTCGGGCGGTCTGGGGATCGGTAATCAGCCCCAGCATTTT; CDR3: CASSYSGGLGIGNQPQHF
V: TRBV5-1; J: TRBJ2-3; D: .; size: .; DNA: TGCGCCAGCAGCTTGGGAATCGTTCTCCCAGATACGCAGTATTTT; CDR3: CASSLGIVLPDTQYF
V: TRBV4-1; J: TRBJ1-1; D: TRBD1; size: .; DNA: TGCGCCAGCAGCCAGATGGGACAGGGGAACACTGAAGCTTTCTTT; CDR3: CASSQMGQGNTEAFF
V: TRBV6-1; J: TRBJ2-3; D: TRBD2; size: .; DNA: TGTGCCAGCAGTGCTGGGCGGGGGGGCACAGATACGCAGTATTTT; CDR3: CASSAGRGGTDTQYF
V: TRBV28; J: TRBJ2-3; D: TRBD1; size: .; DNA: TGTGCCAGCAGTATAGACATGACAGGGTCTAGCACAGATACGCAGTATTTT; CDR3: CASSIDMTGSSTDTQYF
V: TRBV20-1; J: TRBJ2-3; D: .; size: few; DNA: TGCAGTGCTCGGGACCACACAGATACGCAGTATTTT; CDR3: CSARDHTDTQYF
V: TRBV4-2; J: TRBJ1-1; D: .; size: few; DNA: TGTGCCAGCAGCCAAGATGGATCAGGGCACACTGAAGCTTTCTTT; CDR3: CASSQDGSGHTEAFF
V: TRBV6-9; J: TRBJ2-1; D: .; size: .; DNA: TGTGCCAGCAGTTATTTGGGTGCGGGGAGGTACAATGAGCAGTTCTTC; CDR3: CASSYLGAGRYNEQFF
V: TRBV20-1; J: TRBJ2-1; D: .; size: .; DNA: TGCAGTCTGAATGAGCAGTTCTTC; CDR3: CSLNEQFF
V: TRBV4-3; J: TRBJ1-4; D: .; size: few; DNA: TGCGCCAGCAGCCGCGGGAACAGGAACATCAATGAAAAACTGTTTTTT; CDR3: CASSRGNRNINEKLFF